This entry features one TCR beta chain sequence. As yet, its antigen is unknown. With 4 bases clipped from V and 4 bases from J, the junction kept 9 bases outside the gene matches. The CDR3 is 15 residues long. Germline V gene lookup returns CDR1 SGHRS and CDR2 YFSETQ. The sample is drawn from a study of OX40 agonist ivuxolimab in advanced cancers. About the study: Patients in the trial were receiving intravenous ivuxolimab every 2 weeks, at doses of 0.01 to 10 mg/kg. There were three patients with partial responses, one having hepatocellular carcinoma and two cutaneous melanoma. Study results and limitations: CD4+ and CD8+ blood T cells expanded clonally by week 6 at 0.1 to 3.0 mg/kg.

TCRdb keeps only in-frame clones here, not all; method: immunoSEQ multiplex PCR. The data contain approximately 70,000 clones, more than 70% of them singletons. This clonotype was obtained from an adult with an advanced solid tumor such as melanoma, head and neck, liver or kidney cancer. The chain recombines TRBV5-1 with TRBJ1-1, with 8 bases lining up with TRBD1. Sequenced material: CD4+ or CD8+ T cells sorted from blood, taken in a trial of the OX40 agonist ivuxolimab. CDR3 amino acids: CASSPADRGVTEAFF. Written as DNA, the CDR3 is TGCGCCAGCAGCCCCGCCGACAGGGGTGTCACTGAAGCTTTCTTT. The full variable domain, in which reference TRBV5-1 and TRBJ1-1 provide the parts outside the CDR3, is KAGVTQTPRYLIKTRGQQVTLSCSPISGHRSVSWYQQTPGQGLQFLFEYFSETQRNKGNFPGRFSGRQFSNSRSEMNVSTLELGDSALYLCASSPADRGVTEAFFGQGTRLTVV.